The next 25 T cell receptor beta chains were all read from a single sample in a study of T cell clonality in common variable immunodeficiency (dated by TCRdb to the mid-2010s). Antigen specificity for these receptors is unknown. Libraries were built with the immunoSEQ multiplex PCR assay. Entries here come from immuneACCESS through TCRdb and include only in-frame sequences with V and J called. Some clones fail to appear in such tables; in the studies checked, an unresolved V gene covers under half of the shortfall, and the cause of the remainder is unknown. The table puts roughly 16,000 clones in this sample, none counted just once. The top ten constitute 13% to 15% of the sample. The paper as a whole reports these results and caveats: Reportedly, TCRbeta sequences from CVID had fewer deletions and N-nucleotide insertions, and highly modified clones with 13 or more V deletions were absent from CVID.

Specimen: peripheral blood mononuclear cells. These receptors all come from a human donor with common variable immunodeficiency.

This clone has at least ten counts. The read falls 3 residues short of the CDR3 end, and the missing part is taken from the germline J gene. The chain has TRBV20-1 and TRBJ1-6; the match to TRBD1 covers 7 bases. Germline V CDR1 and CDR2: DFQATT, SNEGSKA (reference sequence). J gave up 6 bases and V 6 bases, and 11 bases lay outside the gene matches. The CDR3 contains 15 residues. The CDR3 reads CSAPRTGPSNSPLHF. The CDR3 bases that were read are TGCAGTGCCCCCCGGACAGGCCCCTCTAATTCACCC.

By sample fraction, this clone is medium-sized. CDR3 region: CASSFQDNYGYTF. The part of the CDR3 DNA that was read is TGTGCCAGCAGCTTCCAGGATAACTATGGC. The gene calls are TRBV5-5 and TRBJ1-2; D gene uncertain. The read gets to within 3 residues of the CDR3 end, and the germline J gene fills in the rest. Trimming took 2 bases from V and 1 from J, leaving 6 bases between them. The germline V gene has CDR1 SGHKS and CDR2 YYEKEE (reference sequence). The CDR3 length is 13 residues.

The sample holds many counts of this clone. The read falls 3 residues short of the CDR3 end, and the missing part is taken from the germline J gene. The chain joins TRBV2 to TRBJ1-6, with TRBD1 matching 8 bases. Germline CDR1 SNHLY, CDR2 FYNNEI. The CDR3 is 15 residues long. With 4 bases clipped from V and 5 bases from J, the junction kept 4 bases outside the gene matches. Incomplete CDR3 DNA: TGTGCCAGCAGTGCCCAGGGGGCGCATAATTCACCC. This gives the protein CASSAQGAHNSP. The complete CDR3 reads CASSAQGAHNSPLHF.

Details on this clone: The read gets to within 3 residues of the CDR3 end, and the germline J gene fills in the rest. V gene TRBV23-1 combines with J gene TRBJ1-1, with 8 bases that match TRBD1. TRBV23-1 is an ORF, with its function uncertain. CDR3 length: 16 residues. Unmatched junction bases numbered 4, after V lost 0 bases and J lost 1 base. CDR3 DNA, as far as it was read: TGCGCCAGCAGTCAATCTTCCGGGACAGGGAACACTGAA. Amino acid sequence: CASSQSSGTGNTE. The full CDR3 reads CASSQSSGTGNTEAFF.

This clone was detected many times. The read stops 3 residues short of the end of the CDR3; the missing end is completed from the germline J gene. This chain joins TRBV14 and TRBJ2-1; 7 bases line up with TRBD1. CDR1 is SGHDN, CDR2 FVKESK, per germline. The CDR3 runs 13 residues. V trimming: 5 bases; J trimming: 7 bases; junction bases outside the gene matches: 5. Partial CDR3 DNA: TGTGCCAGCAGCGACAGGGTTAAGAATGAG. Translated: CASSDRVKNE. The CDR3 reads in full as CASSDRVKNEQFF. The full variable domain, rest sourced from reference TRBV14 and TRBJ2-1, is EAGVTQFPSHSVIEKGQTVTLRCDPISGHDNLYWYRRVMGKEIKFLLHFVKESKQDESGMPNNRFLAERTGGTYSTLKVQPAELEDSGVYFCASSDRVKNEQFFGPGTRLTVL.

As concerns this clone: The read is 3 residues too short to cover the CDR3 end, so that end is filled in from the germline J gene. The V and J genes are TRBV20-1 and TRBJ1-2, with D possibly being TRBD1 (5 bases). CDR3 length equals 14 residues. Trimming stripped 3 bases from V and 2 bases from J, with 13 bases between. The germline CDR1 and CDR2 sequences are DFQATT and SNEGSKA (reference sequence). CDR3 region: CSASRGEINYGYTF. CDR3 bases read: TGCAGTGCTAGTCGGGGGGAGATCAACTATGGC.

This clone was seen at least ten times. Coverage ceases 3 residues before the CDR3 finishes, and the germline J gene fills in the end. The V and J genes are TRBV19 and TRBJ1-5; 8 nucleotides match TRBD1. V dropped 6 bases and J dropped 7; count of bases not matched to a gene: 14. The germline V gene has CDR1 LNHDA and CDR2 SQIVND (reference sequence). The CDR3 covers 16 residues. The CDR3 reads CASSSLQGAGEQPQHF. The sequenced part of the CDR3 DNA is TGTGCCAGTAGCAGCCTCCAGGGGGCGGGAGAGCAGCCC.

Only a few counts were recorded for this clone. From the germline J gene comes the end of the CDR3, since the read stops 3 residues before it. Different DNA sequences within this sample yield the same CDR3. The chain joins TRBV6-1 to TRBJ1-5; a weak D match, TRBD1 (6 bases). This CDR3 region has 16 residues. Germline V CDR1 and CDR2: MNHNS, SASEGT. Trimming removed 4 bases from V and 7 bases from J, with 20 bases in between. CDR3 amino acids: CASSGFNRAARQPQHF. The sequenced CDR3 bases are TGTGCCAGCAGTGGATTTAACAGGGCCGCCAGACAGCCC.

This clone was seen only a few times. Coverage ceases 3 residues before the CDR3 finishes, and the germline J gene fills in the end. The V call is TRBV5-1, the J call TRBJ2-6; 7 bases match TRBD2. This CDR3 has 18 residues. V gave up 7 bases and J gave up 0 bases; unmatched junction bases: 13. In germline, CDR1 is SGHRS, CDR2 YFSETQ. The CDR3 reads CASRMGGGRSSGANVLTF. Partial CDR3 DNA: TGCGCCAGCCGTATGGGGGGAGGGAGGAGCTCTGGGGCCAACGTC.

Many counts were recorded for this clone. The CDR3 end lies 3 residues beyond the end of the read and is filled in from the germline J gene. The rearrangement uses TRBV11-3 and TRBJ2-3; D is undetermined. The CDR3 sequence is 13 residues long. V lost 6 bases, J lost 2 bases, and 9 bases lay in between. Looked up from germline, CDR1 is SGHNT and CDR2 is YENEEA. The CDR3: CASSPSATDTQYF. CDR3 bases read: TGTGCCAGCAGTCCCAGCGCCACAGATACG.

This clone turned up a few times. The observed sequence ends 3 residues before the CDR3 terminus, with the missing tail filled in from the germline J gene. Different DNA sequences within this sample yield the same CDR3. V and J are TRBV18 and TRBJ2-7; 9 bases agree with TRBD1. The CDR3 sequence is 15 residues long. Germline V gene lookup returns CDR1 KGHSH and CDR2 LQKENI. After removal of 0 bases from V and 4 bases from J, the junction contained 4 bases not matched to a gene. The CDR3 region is CASSPPGTGRYEQYF. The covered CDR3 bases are TGTGCCAGCTCACCACCGGGGACAGGGAGATACGAG.

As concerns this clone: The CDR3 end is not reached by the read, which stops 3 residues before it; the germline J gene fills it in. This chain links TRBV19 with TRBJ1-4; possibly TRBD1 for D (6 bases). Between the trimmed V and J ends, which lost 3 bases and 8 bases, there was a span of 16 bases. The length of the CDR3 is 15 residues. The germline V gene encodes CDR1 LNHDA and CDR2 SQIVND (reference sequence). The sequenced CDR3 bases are TGTGCCAGTAGTATGGCCGTCTGGACAGCGGAAAAA. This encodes CASSMAVWTAEK. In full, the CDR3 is CASSMAVWTAEKLFF.

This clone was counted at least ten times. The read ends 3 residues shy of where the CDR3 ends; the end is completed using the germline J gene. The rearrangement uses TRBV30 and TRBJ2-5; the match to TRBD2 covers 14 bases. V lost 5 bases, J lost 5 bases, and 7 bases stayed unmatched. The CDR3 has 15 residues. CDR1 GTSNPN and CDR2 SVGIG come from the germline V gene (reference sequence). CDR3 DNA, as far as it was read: TGTGCCTGGGGGGGACTAGCGGGGGTTTTGGAGACC. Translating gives CAWGGLAGVLET. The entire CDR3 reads CAWGGLAGVLETQYF.

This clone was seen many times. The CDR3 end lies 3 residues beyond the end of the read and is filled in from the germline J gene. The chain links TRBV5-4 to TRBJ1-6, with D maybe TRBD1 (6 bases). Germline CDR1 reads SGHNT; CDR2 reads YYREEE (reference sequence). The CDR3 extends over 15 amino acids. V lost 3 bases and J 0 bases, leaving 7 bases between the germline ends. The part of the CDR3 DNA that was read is TGTGCCAGCAGCTCGGACAGCTCCTATAATTCACCC. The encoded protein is CASSSDSSYNSP. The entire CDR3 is CASSSDSSYNSPLHF.

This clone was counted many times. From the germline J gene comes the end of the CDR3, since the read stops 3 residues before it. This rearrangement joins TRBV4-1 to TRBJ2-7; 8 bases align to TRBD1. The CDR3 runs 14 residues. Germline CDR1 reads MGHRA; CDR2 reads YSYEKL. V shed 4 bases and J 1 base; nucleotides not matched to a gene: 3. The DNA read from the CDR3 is TGCGCCAGCAGCCGAGGGACAGGATCCTACGAG. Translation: CASSRGTGSYE. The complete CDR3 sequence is CASSRGTGSYEQYF.

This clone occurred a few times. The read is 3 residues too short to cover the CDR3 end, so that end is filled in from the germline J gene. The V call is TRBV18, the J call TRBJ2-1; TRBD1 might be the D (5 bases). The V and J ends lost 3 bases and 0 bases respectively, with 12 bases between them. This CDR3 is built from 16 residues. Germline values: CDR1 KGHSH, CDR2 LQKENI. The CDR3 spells CASSPRTQSSYNEQFF. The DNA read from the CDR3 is TGTGCCAGCTCACCGAGGACACAGAGCTCCTACAATGAG.

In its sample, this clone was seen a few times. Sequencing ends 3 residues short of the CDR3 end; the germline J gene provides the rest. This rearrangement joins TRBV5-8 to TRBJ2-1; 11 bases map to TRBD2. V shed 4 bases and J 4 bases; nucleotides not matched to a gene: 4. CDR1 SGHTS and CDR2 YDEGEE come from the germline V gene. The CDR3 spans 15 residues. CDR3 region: CASSRTSGGYNEQFF. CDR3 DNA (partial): TGTGCCAGCAGCCGCACTAGCGGGGGTTACAATGAG.

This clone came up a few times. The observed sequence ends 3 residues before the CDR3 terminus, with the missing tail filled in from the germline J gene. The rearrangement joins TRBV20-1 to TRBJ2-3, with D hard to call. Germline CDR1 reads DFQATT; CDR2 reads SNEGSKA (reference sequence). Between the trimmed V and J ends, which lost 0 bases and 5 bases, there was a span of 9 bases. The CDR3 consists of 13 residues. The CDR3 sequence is CSARDRRVDTQYF. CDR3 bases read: TGCAGTGCTAGAGATCGTAGGGTAGATACG.

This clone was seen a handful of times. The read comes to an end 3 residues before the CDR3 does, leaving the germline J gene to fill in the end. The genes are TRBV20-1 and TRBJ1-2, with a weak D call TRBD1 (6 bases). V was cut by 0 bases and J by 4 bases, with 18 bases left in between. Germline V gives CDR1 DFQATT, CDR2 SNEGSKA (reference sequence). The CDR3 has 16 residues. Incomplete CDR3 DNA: TGCAGTGCTAGAGATGTCGTTCGGGACACCGCCTATGGC. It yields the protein CSARDVVRDTAYG. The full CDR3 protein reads CSARDVVRDTAYGYTF.

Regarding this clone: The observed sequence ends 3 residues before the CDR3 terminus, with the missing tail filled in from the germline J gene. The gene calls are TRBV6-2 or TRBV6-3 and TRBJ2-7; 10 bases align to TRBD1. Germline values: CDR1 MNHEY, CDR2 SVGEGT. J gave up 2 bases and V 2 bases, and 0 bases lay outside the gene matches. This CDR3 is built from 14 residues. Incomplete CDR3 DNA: TGTGCCAGCAGTTACGGACAGGGGGCCTACGAG. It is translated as CASSYGQGAYE. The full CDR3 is CASSYGQGAYEQYF.

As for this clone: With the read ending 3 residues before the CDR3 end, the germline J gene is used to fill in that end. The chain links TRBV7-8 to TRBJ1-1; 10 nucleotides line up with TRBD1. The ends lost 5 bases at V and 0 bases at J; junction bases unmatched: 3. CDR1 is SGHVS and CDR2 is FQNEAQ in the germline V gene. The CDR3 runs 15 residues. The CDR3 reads CASSGTGDLNTEAFF. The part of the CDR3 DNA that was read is TGTGCCAGCAGCGGGACAGGGGATTTGAACACTGAA. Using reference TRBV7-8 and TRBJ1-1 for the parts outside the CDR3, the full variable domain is GAGVSQSPRYKVAKRGQDVALRCDPISGHVSLFWYQQALGQGPEFLTYFQNEAQLDKSGLPSDRFFAERPEGSVSTLKIQRTQQEDSAVYLCASSGTGDLNTEAFFGQGTRLTVV.

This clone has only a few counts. The CDR3 protein is CACPPPWTVSTDTQYF. The part of the CDR3 DNA that was read is TGTGCCTGCCCCCCCCCTTGGACAGTCAGCACAGATACG. The chain joins TRBV30 to TRBJ2-3, with a weak D call TRBD1 (6 bases). The CDR3 extends 3 residues past the end of the read, so its final part is completed from the germline J gene. Looked up from germline, CDR1 is GTSNPN and CDR2 is SVGIG (reference sequence). Between the trimmed V and J ends, which lost 6 bases and 0 bases, there was a span of 19 bases. The CDR3 runs to 16 residues.

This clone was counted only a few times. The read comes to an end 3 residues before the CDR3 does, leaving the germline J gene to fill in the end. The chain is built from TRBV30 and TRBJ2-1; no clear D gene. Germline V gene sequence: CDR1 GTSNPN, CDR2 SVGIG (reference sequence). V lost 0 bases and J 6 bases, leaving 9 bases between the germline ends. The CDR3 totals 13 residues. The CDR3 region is CAWSVIRANEQFF. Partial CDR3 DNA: TGTGCCTGGAGTGTGATCCGAGCCAATGAG.

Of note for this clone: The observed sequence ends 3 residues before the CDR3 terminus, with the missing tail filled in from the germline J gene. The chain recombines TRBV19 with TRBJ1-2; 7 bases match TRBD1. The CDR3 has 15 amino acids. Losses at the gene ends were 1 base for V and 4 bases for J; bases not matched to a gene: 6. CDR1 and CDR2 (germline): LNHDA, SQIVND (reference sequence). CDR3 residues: CASSIAGQRIYGYTF. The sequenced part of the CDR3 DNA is TGTGCCAGTAGTATAGCGGGACAGAGAATCTATGGC.

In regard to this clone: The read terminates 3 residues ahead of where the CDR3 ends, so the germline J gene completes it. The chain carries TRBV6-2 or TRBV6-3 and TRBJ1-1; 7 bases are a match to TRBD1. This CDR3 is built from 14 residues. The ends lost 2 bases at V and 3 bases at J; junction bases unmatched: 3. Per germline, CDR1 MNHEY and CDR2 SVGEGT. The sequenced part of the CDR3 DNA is TGTGCCAGCAGTTACATAGACAGGGACACTGAA. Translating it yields CASSYIDRDTE. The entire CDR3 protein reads CASSYIDRDTEAFF.